Listed below are T cell receptor beta chains from one sample, sequenced in a study of blood T cell repertoires in COVID-19. Sequencing was performed with immunoSEQ multiplex PCR; in TCRdb, only in-frame clones are kept and a portion is missing. The sample yields under 200,000 clones, about 80% seen once. Specimen: PBMCs or T cells enriched from blood (not recorded which). The receptors were sampled from a man aged 50 to 60 who had recovered from COVID-19. The CDR3 runs from the conserved cysteine through the conserved F or W. D genes are given only for firm matches. Size tells how often a clone was seen (once, few, many) or the class of an expanded clone, and some rows leave it out.

j_call v_call d_call clone_size cdr3_nt cdr3_aa
TRBJ1-2 TRBV6-1 . . TGTGCCAGCAGTGTAAAACAGTATGGCTACACCTTC CASSVKQYGYTF
TRBJ1-2 TRBV5-6 . . TGTGCCAGCCGGCCCAGGGATTTTTATGGCTACACCTTC CASRPRDFYGYTF
TRBJ2-7 TRBV9 TRBD2 . TGTGCCAGCAGCAGGACTAGCGGCTACGAGCAGTACTTC CASSRTSGYEQYF
TRBJ1-2 TRBV19 . . TGTGCCAGTAGTATAAGGGACAAAGCTAACTATGGCTACACCTTC CASSIRDKANYGYTF
TRBJ2-5 TRBV3-1/TRBV3-2 . . TGTGCCAGCAGCCAAGGTACGGAAGAGACCCAGTACTTC CASSQGTEETQYF
TRBJ1-5 TRBV6-5 . . TGTGCCAGCAGTTACTCGATGTCTCGAGTCCAGCCCCAGCATTTT CASSYSMSRVQPQHF
TRBJ2-7 TRBV29-1 . many TGCAGCGTTGAAGAAACTAGGAACTCCTACGAGCAGTACTTC CSVEETRNSYEQYF
TRBJ2-3 TRBV6-4 TRBD2 . TGTGCCAGCAGTGACTCGATTGGCGGGAGGCCAGATACGCAGTATTTT CASSDSIGGRPDTQYF
TRBJ1-1 TRBV5-1 TRBD1 . TGCGCCAGCGGTCCTCAACAGGGGGTCACTGAAGCTTTCTTT CASGPQQGVTEAFF
TRBJ1-2 TRBV5-1 TRBD1 . TGCGCCAGCAGCTTGGGCTCGACAGGGGTCGGGTATGGCTACACCTTC CASSLGSTGVGYGYTF
TRBJ2-3 TRBV9 . . TGTGCCAGCAGCGTAGACTGGCGGAGCACAGATACGCAGTATTTT CASSVDWRSTDTQYF
TRBJ1-1 TRBV7-2 TRBD1 . TGTGCCAGCAGCTTAGGCGACAGGGGGAGCACTGAAGCTTTCTTT CASSLGDRGSTEAFF
TRBJ2-7 TRBV6-2/TRBV6-3 . . TGTGCCAGCAGTCGTTTCGGGGGAGCATCCTACGAGCAGTACTTC CASSRFGGASYEQYF
TRBJ1-1 TRBV6-5 . . TGTGCCAGCAGCTTGGGGGGGTTCACTGAAGCTTTCTTT CASSLGGFTEAFF
TRBJ2-3 TRBV18 . few TGTGCCAGCTCACCCTCATTACGGGGCACAGATACGCAGTATTTT CASSPSLRGTDTQYF
TRBJ2-1 TRBV19 . once TGTGCCAGTAGTATGGCCCGGGGTAAGTCGGTGAATGAGCAGTTCTTC CASSMARGKSVNEQFF
TRBJ2-1 TRBV5-1 . . TGCGCCAGCAGCTGGAAGGGGAATGAGCAGTTCTTC CASSWKGNEQFF
TRBJ2-5 TRBV11-3 . . TGTGCCAGCAGCTTACAGGGCCAAGAGACCCAGTACTTC CASSLQGQETQYF
TRBJ2-1 TRBV7-3 TRBD2 . TGTGCCAGCAGCTTAACGCTAGCGGGGGTGTCCTACAATGAGCAGTTCTTC CASSLTLAGVSYNEQFF
TRBJ2-2 TRBV7-8 . . TGTGCCAGCAGTATTGACAGCTCGAACACCGGGGAGCTGTTTTTT CASSIDSSNTGELFF
TRBJ1-6 TRBV4-1 . once TGCGCCAGCAGCCAAGATCCAGGGGCTCGGCGGTCACCCCTCCACTTT CASSQDPGARRSPLHF
TRBJ1-1 TRBV6-5 TRBD1 . TGTGCCAGCAGCAGGGACAGGGGGACTGAAGCTTTCTTT CASSRDRGTEAFF
TRBJ1-1 TRBV2 . . TGTGCCAGCAGTGGGCAACAGAGAATGAACACTGAAGCTTTCTTT CASSGQQRMNTEAFF
TRBJ2-5 TRBV10-3 . . TGTGCCATCAGTGTGCGCGAGGAAGAGACCCAGTACTTC CAISVREEETQYF
TRBJ2-3 TRBV7-3 . . TGTGCCAGCAGCTCTAGGACAGTTCTCGATACGCAGTATTTT CASSSRTVLDTQYF
TRBJ1-5 TRBV18 . . TGTGCCAGCTCACCCCAATCAGGGGTTAGTCAGCCCCAGCATTTT CASSPQSGVSQPQHF
TRBJ1-1 TRBV10-3 . . TGTGCCATCAGTGAGTCGGGGGGGAACACTGAAGCTTTCTTT CAISESGGNTEAFF
TRBJ2-6 TRBV3-1/TRBV3-2 . . TGTGCCAGCAGCCAAGGGACAGCTGGGGCCAACGTCCTGACTTTC CASSQGTAGANVLTF
TRBJ2-3 TRBV14 . . TGTGCCAGCAGTAGTGGCAGGGGCGCAGATACGCAGTATTTT CASSSGRGADTQYF
TRBJ1-2 TRBV18 . . TGTGCCAGCTCACCACCCGGCCAGGGGACCTATGGCTACACCTTC CASSPPGQGTYGYTF
TRBJ1-2 TRBV19 . . TGTGCCAGTAGTCATGACGGGTCCCGCGGCTACACCTTC CASSHDGSRGYTF
TRBJ2-2 TRBV11-2 TRBD2 . TGTGCCAGCAGCTTAGATCCCCCCGGGGGGGCGTCCGGGGAGCTGTTTTTT CASSLDPPGGASGELFF
TRBJ2-1 TRBV6-5 . . TGTGCCAGTAGTACCGTGGGACGGGGGAACAATGAGCAGTTCTTC CASSTVGRGNNEQFF
TRBJ2-7 TRBV21-1 . . TGTGCCAGCAGCACCGAGCGACAGAGGCACGAGCAGTACTTC CASSTERQRHEQYF
TRBJ1-2 TRBV7-3 TRBD1 . TGTGCCAGCAGCTTAAGCCAGGGGGATGGCTACACCTTC CASSLSQGDGYTF
TRBJ1-5 TRBV5-8 TRBD1 . TGTGCCAGCAGCCTAGGGGACAGGGGGGATCAGCCCCAGCATTTT CASSLGDRGDQPQHF
TRBJ2-3 TRBV5-1 . . TGCGCCAGCGCTAGGGGCCAAGCACGAGATACGCAGTATTTT CASARGQARDTQYF
TRBJ2-1 TRBV24-1 TRBD2 . TGTGCCACCAGTGAAACTAGCGGGGGGGTTTTCAATGAGCAGTTCTTC CATSETSGGVFNEQFF
TRBJ2-1 TRBV7-9 TRBD1 few TGTGCCAGCAGCCAGGACAGGACCCTCCATGAGCAGTTCTTC CASSQDRTLHEQFF
TRBJ1-4 TRBV28 . . TGTGCCAGCAGTTTGTTTGGAGGTGAAAAACTGTTTTTT CASSLFGGEKLFF
TRBJ2-6 TRBV6-5 . . TGTGCCAGCAGCAGGTCCTCTGGGGCCAACGTCCTGACTTTC CASSRSSGANVLTF
TRBJ1-5 TRBV5-1 . . TGCGCCAGCAGCTTGTGGCGGAGTAGCAATCAGCCCCAGCATTTT CASSLWRSSNQPQHF
TRBJ1-4 TRBV5-6 . once TGTGCCAGCAGCTTCCGGGTTAATGAAAAACTGTTTTTT CASSFRVNEKLFF
TRBJ1-4 TRBV7-9 . . TGTGCCAGCAGCTTAGACTCGGGAGGTGAAAAACTGTTTTTT CASSLDSGGEKLFF
TRBJ1-2 TRBV29-1 TRBD1 once TGCAGCGTTGCTCGACAGGGAATAGGCTACACCTTC CSVARQGIGYTF
TRBJ2-2 TRBV5-1 TRBD2 . TGCGCCAGCAGCTTGCGACTAGCGGCGAACACCGGGGAGCTGTTTTTT CASSLRLAANTGELFF
TRBJ1-2 TRBV6-5 TRBD1 . TGTGCCAGCAGAAAGACAGGGGGCTATGGCTACACCTTC CASRKTGGYGYTF
TRBJ1-2 TRBV6-5 . . TGTGCCAGCATTTTACAGGGAATAGGCGGCTACACCTTC CASILQGIGGYTF
TRBJ2-3 TRBV10-2 . . TGCGCCAGCTCTGAAAGGGGACTCCTACAGTATTTT CASSERGLLQYF
TRBJ2-7 TRBV20-1 TRBD2 . TGCAGTGCTAGTCCGCCCCTGCGGGAGATCCACGAGCAGTACTTC CSASPPLREIHEQYF
TRBJ2-3 TRBV13 . . TGTGCCAGCAGCGGACTGGATTGGGAGCGGAATACGCAGTATTTT CASSGLDWERNTQYF
TRBJ1-1 TRBV14 TRBD1 . TGTGCCAGCAGCCAAGCCCGGGACAGTCTGAACACTGAAGCTTTCTTT CASSQARDSLNTEAFF
TRBJ1-1 TRBV6-5 . . TGTGCCAGCAGTTTTGGTTTCGACAGACCGAACACTGAAGCTTTCTTT CASSFGFDRPNTEAFF